Listed below are T cell receptor beta chains from one sample, sequenced in a study of beta chain features in type 1 diabetes. The protocol was immunoSEQ multiplex PCR, while the TCRdb copy is restricted to in-frame clones and leaves out a portion. Of about 320,000 clones in the sample, 12% to 15% are singletons; the top ten hold about 6.7%. The material sequenced was central memory CD4+ T cells from blood. Every receptor here comes from a man aged 30 to 45 in good health. CDR3s include the opening cysteine and the closing phenylalanine or tryptophan. D genes are given only for firm matches. Expanded clones are given a class, and other clones once, few, many or no size at all.

D gene	clone size	V gene	J gene	CDR3 protein	CDR3 DNA
NA	NA	TRBV7-9	TRBJ2-5	CASSLNGPGETQYF	TGTGCCAGCAGCTTAAATGGGCCGGGGGAGACCCAGTACTTC
TRBD2	few	TRBV18	TRBJ2-5	CASSPTGLAGLAETQYF	TGTGCCAGCTCACCCACCGGACTAGCGGGACTTGCAGAGACCCAGTACTTC
NA	NA	TRBV7-2	TRBJ2-5	CASSLSTVRQETQYF	TGTGCCAGCAGCTTATCCACCGTTCGCCAAGAGACCCAGTACTTC
NA	few	TRBV21-1	TRBJ1-1	CASSKGEDRDTEAFF	TGTGCCAGCAGTAAAGGGGAGGACAGGGACACTGAAGCTTTCTTT
NA	few	TRBV20-1	TRBJ2-2	CSASPHGELFF	TGCAGTGCTAGCCCCCACGGGGAGCTGTTTTTT
NA	NA	TRBV4-3	TRBJ2-5	CASSQDTETQYF	TGCGCCAGCAGCCAAGATACAGAGACCCAGTACTTC
NA	NA	TRBV7-2	TRBJ1-1	CASSLENRVAEAFF	TGTGCCAGCAGCTTAGAAAATCGGGTGGCTGAAGCTTTCTTT
NA	few	TRBV7-2	TRBJ1-6	CASSLVSGMSGPPLHF	TGTGCCAGCAGCTTAGTTTCCGGGATGTCAGGCCCACCCCTCCACTTT
NA	NA	TRBV4-2	TRBJ2-2	CASSQGSAGELFF	TGTGCCAGCAGCCAAGGTAGCGCCGGGGAGCTGTTTTTT
TRBD1	few	TRBV19	TRBJ1-1	CASSRQGLAEAFF	TGTGCCAGTAGTAGACAGGGTTTGGCTGAAGCTTTCTTT
NA	few	TRBV15	TRBJ1-2	CATSRGADNYGYTF	TGTGCCACCAGCAGAGGGGCAGACAACTATGGCTACACCTTC
NA	NA	TRBV2	TRBJ1-6	CAVNAAGSSYNSPLHF	TGTGCCGTAAACGCGGCCGGAAGCTCCTATAATTCACCCCTCCACTTT
TRBD1	few	TRBV7-2	TRBJ1-1	CASSLGQVMNTEAFF	TGTGCCAGCAGCCTAGGACAGGTCATGAACACTGAAGCTTTCTTT
NA	few	TRBV7-2	TRBJ2-5	CASSLQVWAQYF	TGTGCCAGCAGCTTGCAGGTCTGGGCCCAGTACTTC
NA	few	TRBV2	TRBJ2-5	CASLDGVAQYF	TGTGCCAGCCTCGACGGTGTGGCCCAGTACTTC
NA	NA	TRBV4-1	TRBJ1-1	CASSHERSVNTEAFF	TGCGCCAGCAGCCATGAACGCAGTGTGAACACTGAAGCTTTCTTT
TRBD1	NA	TRBV5-1	TRBJ1-2	CASSEGTGGYGYTF	TGCGCCAGCAGCGAAGGGACAGGAGGATATGGCTACACCTTC
TRBD1	few	TRBV10-3	TRBJ1-2	CASRPGQTYGYTF	TGTGCCAGCAGGCCGGGACAGACCTATGGCTACACCTTC
NA	few	TRBV15	TRBJ1-4	CATSRVRRTTNEKLFF	TGTGCCACCAGCAGAGTTCGTCGAACAACTAATGAAAAACTGTTTTTT
NA	few	TRBV18	TRBJ1-1	CASSPSSTEAFF	TGTGCCAGCTCACCCTCCTCCACTGAAGCTTTCTTT
TRBD2	NA	TRBV6-5	TRBJ2-3	CASSQRETTDTQYF	TGTGCCAGCAGCCAGCGGGAGACCACAGATACGCAGTATTTT
NA	NA	TRBV29-1	TRBJ1-1	CSVSKQNTEAFF	TGCAGCGTCTCAAAACAGAACACTGAAGCTTTCTTT
NA	few	TRBV30	TRBJ1-2	CAWLPGRHGYTF	TGTGCCTGGCTCCCCGGCAGACATGGCTACACCTTC
NA	many	TRBV7-9	TRBJ1-6	CASSVEPPTLHF	TGTGCCAGCAGCGTGGAGCCGCCGACCCTCCACTTT
NA	few	TRBV4-1	TRBJ1-3	CASSQERSGYSGNTIYF	TGCGCCAGCAGCCAGGAGAGATCGGGGTACTCTGGAAACACCATATATTTT
NA	few	TRBV7-6	TRBJ2-3	CASSFSDTQYF	TGTGCCAGCAGCTTCTCAGATACGCAGTATTTT